The rows below give T cell receptor beta chains drawn from one sample of a study of human thymus T cells. Clones were read by immunoSEQ multiplex PCR, and TCRdb kept only the in-frame ones, dropping some. The table lists about 130,000 clones, just under 95% of them singletons, with 0.02% to 0.03% in the top ten. Input material: thymus tissue. The receptors stem from a boy under two years old with a congenital heart defect but otherwise immunologically healthy. The CDR3 runs from the conserved cysteine through the conserved F or W. The D gene is left open where the match is weak. Only some rows state a clone size, as once, few, many or a class for expanded clones.

-,17,-,TRBV4-1,CASSPEARIPRTDTQYF
-,13,few,TRBV6-5,CASSPRFGETQYF
TRBD2,16,-,TRBV2,CASSGVLAGGQETQYF
TRBD2,18,-,TRBV2,CASIGRSSGGVGEDEQYF
TRBD2,16,few,TRBV10-3,CAISESVAGDRNEQFF
-,16,-,TRBV9,CASSVRDSWNQETQYF
-,16,-,TRBV19,CASILRDDSGVPEAFF
-,18,-,TRBV6-1,CASSEGSGTAISYNEQFF
-,14,once,TRBV5-1,CASSPAVASYEQYF
-,18,-,TRBV27,CASSYYPPGAITYNEQFF
TRBD1,15,-,TRBV7-6,CASSPGQGLIHTIYF